The text below deals with one T cell receptor beta chain. Its target is unknown. Per the germline V gene, CDR1 is GTSNPN and CDR2 is SVGIG (reference sequence). V was pared by 2 bases and J by 0 bases, with 9 bases of the junction left unmatched. The length of the CDR3 is 16 residues. This sample is drawn from a study of shared clonotypes between healthy human individuals. Study-level points and caveats: The genetic and exposure-history diversity represented was limited by few donors.

Measured with immunoSEQ multiplex PCR; TCRdb has only the in-frame clones, and not every one. The sample consists of around 500,000 clones, almost 80% of them appearing once. There were only Caucasian adults among the donors, and all lived in Nashville, Tennessee. Sample: PBMCs. J is TRBJ2-7 and V is TRBV30; 8 bases align to TRBD1. The TCR sequence derives from a woman between 40 and 50 years old in good health. Some clones in this sample may be carry-over from other donors' samples. The CDR3 bases are TGTGCCTGGAGTTTTAGGACAGGGACTTTCTCCTACGAGCAGTACTTC. Its protein product is CAWSFRTGTFSYEQYF.